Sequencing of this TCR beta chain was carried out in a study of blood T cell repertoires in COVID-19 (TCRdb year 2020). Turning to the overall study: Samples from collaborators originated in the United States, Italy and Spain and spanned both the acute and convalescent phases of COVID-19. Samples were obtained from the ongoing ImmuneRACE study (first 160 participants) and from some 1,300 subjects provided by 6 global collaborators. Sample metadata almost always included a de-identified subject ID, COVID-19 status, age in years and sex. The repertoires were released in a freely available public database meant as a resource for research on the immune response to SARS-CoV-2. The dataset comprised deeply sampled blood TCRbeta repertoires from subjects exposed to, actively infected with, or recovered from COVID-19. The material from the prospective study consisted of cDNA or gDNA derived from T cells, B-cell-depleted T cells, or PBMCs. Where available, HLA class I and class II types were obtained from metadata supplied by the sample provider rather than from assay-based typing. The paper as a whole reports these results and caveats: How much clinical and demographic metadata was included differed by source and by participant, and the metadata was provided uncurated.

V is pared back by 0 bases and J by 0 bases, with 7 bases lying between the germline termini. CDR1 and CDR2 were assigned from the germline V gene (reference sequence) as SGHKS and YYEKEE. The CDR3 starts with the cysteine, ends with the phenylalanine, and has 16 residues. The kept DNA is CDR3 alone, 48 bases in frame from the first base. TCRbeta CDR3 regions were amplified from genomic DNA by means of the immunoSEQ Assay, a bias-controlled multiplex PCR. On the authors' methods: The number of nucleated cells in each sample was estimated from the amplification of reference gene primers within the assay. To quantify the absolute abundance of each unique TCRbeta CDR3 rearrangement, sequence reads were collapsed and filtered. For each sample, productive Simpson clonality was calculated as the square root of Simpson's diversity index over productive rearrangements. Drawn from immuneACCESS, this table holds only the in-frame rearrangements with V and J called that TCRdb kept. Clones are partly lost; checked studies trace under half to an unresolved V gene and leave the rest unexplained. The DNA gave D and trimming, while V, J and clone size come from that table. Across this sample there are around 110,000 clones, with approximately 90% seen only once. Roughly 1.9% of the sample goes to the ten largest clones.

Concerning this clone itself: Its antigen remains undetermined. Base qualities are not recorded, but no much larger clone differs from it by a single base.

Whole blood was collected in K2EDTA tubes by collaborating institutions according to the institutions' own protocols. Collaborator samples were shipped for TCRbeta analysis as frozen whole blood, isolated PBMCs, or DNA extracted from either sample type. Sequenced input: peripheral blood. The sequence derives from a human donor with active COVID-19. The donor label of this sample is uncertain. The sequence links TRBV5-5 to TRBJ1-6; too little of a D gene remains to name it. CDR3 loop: CASSLATSSYNSPLHF. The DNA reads TGTGCCAGCAGCTTGGCCACGAGCTCCTATAATTCACCCCTCCACTTT.